What follows are 21 T cell receptor beta chains derived from one specimen sequenced in a study of Graves' ophthalmopathy and Graves' hyperthyroidism. RNA transcripts provided the template for amplifying TCR beta CDR3 regions. Second-round multiplex PCR followed a first-round RT-PCR using HTBI primers. In TCRdb, the multiplex PCR reads were re-called with MiXCR into one record per CDR3 protein. Among approximately 540,000 distinct CDR3 sequences, under 45% were seen once, and the ten largest hold 3.5% to 5%. The sample comprised peripheral blood or thyroid tissue (not recorded which). These receptors all come from an adult man with Graves' hyperthyroidism.

In its sample, this clonotype was seen many times. V and J are TRBV29-1 and TRBJ2-5, with D perhaps TRBD1 (5 bases). V lost 3 bases, J lost 0 bases, and 8 bases lay in between. This CDR3 has 13 residues. Germline values: CDR1 SQVTM, CDR2 ANQGSEA. The CDR3 DNA is TGCAGCGTTGATGGGGCGTACCAAGAGACCCAGTACTTC. It translates to CSVDGAYQETQYF. The whole variable domain, remainder taken from reference TRBV29-1 and TRBJ2-5, is SAVISQKPSRDICQRGTSLTIQCQVDSQVTMMFWYRQQPGQSLTLIATANQGSEATYESGFVIDKFPISRPNLTFSTLTVSNMSPEDSSIYLCSVDGAYQETQYFGPGTRLLVL.

The chain employs TRBV25-1 and TRBJ2-7; D remains ambiguous. The CDR3 has 13 amino acids. The germline V gene encodes CDR1 MGHDK and CDR2 SYGVNS. Trimming pared 5 bases from V and 1 base from J, leaving 9 bases between. CDR3 amino acids: CASSSQVSYEQYF. The DNA for the CDR3 is TGTGCCAGCAGTAGCCAGGTATCCTACGAGCAGTACTTC.

This clonotype occurred many times. The chain has TRBV9 and TRBJ1-1, with 8 bases identical to TRBD1. Germline CDR1 reads SGDLS; CDR2 reads YYNGEE. This CDR3 comprises 16 residues. The V and J ends lost 4 bases and 1 base, in that order; junction bases with no gene match: 9. The CDR3 bases are TGTGCCAGCAGCCCGGGAGGTGGGACAGGGAACACTGAAGCTTTCTTT. It encodes CASSPGGGTGNTEAFF.

This clonotype was seen more than once but under ten times. The chain carries TRBV29-1 and TRBJ1-1; D unresolved. V lost 6 bases and J lost 4, with 15 bases in between. Germline V gene data show CDR1 as SQVTM and CDR2 as ANQGSEA. CDR3 length equals 13 residues. The CDR3 bases are TGCAGCGTCCCCCTCCCCGGCGGCACTGAAGCTTTCTTT. Residues: CSVPLPGGTEAFF.

In this sample, this clonotype turned up many times. The chain has TRBV4-1 and TRBJ2-2; weak D call: TRBD2 (5 bases). The CDR3 covers 15 residues. Germline CDR1 MGHRA, CDR2 YSYEKL. Trimming pared 0 bases from V and 3 bases from J, leaving 8 bases between. The CDR3 loop is CASSQEGGYTGELFF. The CDR3, as DNA: TGCGCCAGCAGCCAAGAAGGCGGGTACACCGGGGAGCTGTTTTTT.

The sample holds a few counts of this clonotype. The chain carries TRBV19 and TRBJ2-3, with 7 nucleotides matching TRBD2. This CDR3 has 14 amino acids. The junction had 10 bases not matched to a gene; V was cut back by 11 bases and J by 2 bases. Germline assignment: CDR1 LNHDA and CDR2 SQIVND (reference sequence). CDR3 residues: CASEGLADTDTQYF. The CDR3 nucleotides are TGTGCCTCGGAGGGGCTAGCGGACACAGATACGCAGTATTTT.

Notes on this clonotype: The germline gene is not matched at one end of the junction; a read error may be the cause. The J gene is TRBJ2-5, the V gene TRBV29-1, with no clear D. The J call may be mistaken, given a closer DNA end match to TRBJ2-1. CDR1 SQVTM and CDR2 ANQGSEA come from the germline V gene. The CDR3 covers 14 residues. As DNA, the CDR3 is TGTGCCTGGAGTGCTTCTCCCCCCCGGGATGAGCAGTTCTTC. The encoded protein is CAWSASPPRDEQFF.

The chain uses TRBV9 and TRBJ2-7, with 7 positions matching TRBD1. In germline, CDR1 is SGDLS, CDR2 YYNGEE. The CDR3 sequence is 14 residues long. The V and J ends lost 7 bases and 3 bases, in that order; junction bases with no gene match: 10. CDR3 amino acids: CASSTRTGDYEQYF. The CDR3 DNA reads as TGTGCCAGCTCAACAAGGACAGGAGACTACGAGCAGTACTTC.

This clonotype was seen repeatedly, ten times or more. CDR3 in DNA: TGTGCCAGCAGCCAAGGAGGCGGATCACCCCTCCACTTT. Its protein is CASSQGGGSPLHF. The chain carries TRBV3-1 and TRBJ1-6; D is uncertain. CDR1 and CDR2 from the germline V gene are LGHDT and YNNKEL (reference sequence). This CDR3 has 13 residues. Trimming removed 1 base from V and 10 bases from J, with 8 bases in between.

This clonotype was seen repeatedly, ten times or more. This chain uses TRBV12-3 or TRBV12-4 with TRBJ1-5; weak D call: TRBD1 (5 bases). The CDR3 has 15 residues. Trimming took 6 bases from V and 0 from J, leaving 12 bases between them. CDR3: CASRPQGDSNQPQHF. Here the CDR3 DNA reads TGTGCCAGCAGACCCCAGGGAGATAGCAATCAGCCCCAGCATTTT.

This clonotype appeared many times. The chain combines TRBV19 with TRBJ1-3, with TRBD1 matching over 7 bases. This CDR3 is 16 amino acids long. Germline loops: CDR1 LNHDA, CDR2 SQIVND (reference sequence). The V gene end was trimmed by 7 bases and the J gene end by 3 bases; junction bases not matched to a gene: 12. The CDR3 DNA reads as TGTGCCAGTACCATAGACAACAGGGGAAGTGGAAACACCATATATTTT. Amino acid sequence: CASTIDNRGSGNTIYF.

The table lists this clonotype with many counts. V gene TRBV7-8 combines with J gene TRBJ1-1, with TRBD1 matching over 10 bases. The trim removed 5 bases at V and 7 bases at J, leaving 10 bases unmatched. There are 15 residues in the CDR3. In germline, CDR1 is SGHVS, CDR2 FQNEAQ. The CDR3 loop reads CASSLMRQGAFEAFF. CDR3 coding DNA: TGTGCCAGCAGCCTCATGAGACAGGGGGCTTTTGAAGCTTTCTTT.

The chain is built from TRBV20-1 and TRBJ2-3; D is unresolved. This CDR3 contains 14 residues. V was trimmed by 2 bases and J by 2 bases, leaving 11 bases between them. Germline-derived CDR1 and CDR2 are DFQATT and SNEGSKA (reference sequence). For the CDR3, the DNA is TGCAGTGCTAGACTGCAAGAGAACACAGATACGCAGTATTTT. Its translation: CSARLQENTDTQYF.

This clonotype was counted ten times or more. This chain uses TRBV2 with TRBJ1-4; TRBD1 matches at 8 bases. Germline trimming cut 5 bases from V and 8 bases from J; bases unmatched to any gene: 7. The CDR3 has 14 residues. In germline, CDR1 is SNHLY, CDR2 FYNNEI. The CDR3 DNA reads as TGTGCCAGCAGTTGGCAGGGGGCTGGCGAAAAACTGTTTTTT. Its translation is CASSWQGAGEKLFF.

This clonotype came up many times. The V call is TRBV5-4, the J call TRBJ1-2, with unresolved D. Trimming cost V 4 bases and J 6 bases, with 13 bases left between them. Germline assignment: CDR1 SGHNT and CDR2 YYREEE (reference sequence). The CDR3 loop spans 13 amino acids. The CDR3 spells CASSPEQWDGYTF. The CDR3 coding sequence is TGTGCCAGCAGCCCGGAGCAGTGGGATGGCTACACCTTC. The variable domain in full, with the rest retrieved from reference TRBV5-4 and TRBJ1-2, is ETGVTQSPTHLIKTRGQQVTLRCSSQSGHNTVSWYQQALGQGPQFIFQYYREEENGRGNFPPRFSGLQFPNYSSELNVNALELDDSALYLCASSPEQWDGYTFGSGTRLTVV.

This clonotype has ten or more counts. This chain connects TRBV2 to TRBJ1-6; the match to TRBD1 covers 9 bases. Germline V gene data show CDR1 as SNHLY and CDR2 as FYNNEI. The CDR3 length is 14 residues. V gave up 9 bases and J gave up 7 bases; unmatched junction bases: 7. The CDR3 DNA reads TGTGCCAGTCGCAGGGACAGGGACAATTCACCCCTCCACTTT. Its protein is CASRRDRDNSPLHF.

The gene calls are TRBV2 and TRBJ1-5; 9 bases map to TRBD1. The CDR3 is made up of 16 amino acids. CDR1 and CDR2 from the germline V gene are SNHLY and FYNNEI. V shed 4 bases and J 3 bases; nucleotides not matched to a gene: 7. The CDR3 DNA is TGTGCCAGCAGTGCCTATGACAGGGGGTCCAATCAGCCCCAGCATTTT. Residues: CASSAYDRGSNQPQHF.

This clonotype was observed many times. One junction end disagrees with the germline gene, perhaps due to a read error. This chain connects TRBV19 to TRBJ1-1; 8 bases match TRBD1. The CDR3 totals 15 residues. Germline V lookup: CDR1 LNHDA, CDR2 SQIVND (reference sequence). CDR3 residues: CASSIHRGRNPEAFF. The DNA for the CDR3 is TGTGCCAGTAGTATCCACAGGGGGAGGAACCCTGAAGCTTTCTTT.

This clonotype has a single count. This chain connects TRBV7-9 to TRBJ2-5, with D possibly being TRBD1 (5 bases). With 5 bases removed from V and 5 bases from J, the gap between germline ends came to 12 bases. CDR1 and CDR2 (germline): SEHNR, FQNEAQ (reference sequence). The CDR3 spans 13 residues. The CDR3 nucleotides are TGTGCCAGCAGCCATGACAGACCGGAGACCCAGTACTTC. Amino acids: CASSHDRPETQYF.

This clonotype was counted ten times or more. The DNA of the CDR3 is TGCAGCGTTGAGCTGGACCAGATGATCCCTGGAAACACCATATATTTT. This sequence encodes CSVELDQMIPGNTIYF. The chain has TRBV29-1 and TRBJ1-3, with D uncertain. Per germline, CDR1 SQVTM and CDR2 ANQGSEA. The CDR3 length is 16 residues. The V gene lost 3 bases and the J gene lost 2 bases, with 17 bases spanning the gap.

There are a few counts of this clonotype. This chain joins TRBV7-2 and TRBJ1-1; D possibly corresponds to TRBD1 (6 bases). Trimming took 5 bases from V and 2 from J, leaving 27 bases between them. Looked up from germline, CDR1 is SGHTA and CDR2 is FQGNSA. The CDR3 is 19 residues long. CDR3 region: CASSLPRGGRSGGNTEAFF. CDR3 in DNA: TGTGCCAGCAGCCTACCCCGGGGGGGGCGAAGCGGGGGTAACACTGAAGCTTTCTTT.